This T cell receptor (beta chain) originates from a study of OX40 agonist ivuxolimab in advanced cancers. Overall study: Patients were dosed intravenously with ivuxolimab at 0.01 to 10 mg/kg every 2 weeks. Partial responses were observed in three patients, of whom one had hepatocellular carcinoma and two had cutaneous melanoma.

Germline assignment: CDR1 MGHRA and CDR2 YSYEKL. The CDR3 runs 18 residues. Germline trimming cut 3 bases from V and 6 bases from J; bases unmatched to any gene: 16. A word on this clone: Its antigen is unidentified.

Broader study findings: Antigen specificity was not determined for the expanded peripheral T cells.

Sequencing used immunoSEQ multiplex PCR; TCRdb keeps in-frame clones, though not all of them. The table includes tens of thousands of clones, about 88% detected once. It was autoimmune disease history or systemic immunosuppression that excluded patients. This specimen consisted of CD4+ or CD8+ T cells sorted from blood, obtained in a trial of the OX40 agonist ivuxolimab. This chain connects TRBV4-1 to TRBJ2-3; 9 bases are shared with TRBD2. The TCR originated in an adult with an advanced solid tumor such as melanoma, head and neck, liver or kidney cancer. CDR3 nucleotides: TGCGCCAGCAGCCATAAGAAAAGAGGGGGACTAGCTTTGGATACGCAGTATTTT. It specifies CASSHKKRGGLALDTQYF.